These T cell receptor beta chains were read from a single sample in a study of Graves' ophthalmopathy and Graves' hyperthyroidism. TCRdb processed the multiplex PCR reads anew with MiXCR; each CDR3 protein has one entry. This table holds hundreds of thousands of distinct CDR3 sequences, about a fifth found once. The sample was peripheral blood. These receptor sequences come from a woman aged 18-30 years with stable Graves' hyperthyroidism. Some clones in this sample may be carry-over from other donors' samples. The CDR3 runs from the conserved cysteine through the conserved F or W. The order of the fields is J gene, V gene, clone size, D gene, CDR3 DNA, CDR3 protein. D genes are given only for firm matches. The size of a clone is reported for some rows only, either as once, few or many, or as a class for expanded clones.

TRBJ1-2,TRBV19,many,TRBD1,TGTGCCAGTAACCGTCGATTGGACAGGGGCGTAGGGGGCTACACCTTC,CASNRRLDRGVGGYTF
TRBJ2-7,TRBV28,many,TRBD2,TGTGCCAGCAGTCTTAGAAGACTAGCGGGACACGAGCAGTACTTC,CASSLRRLAGHEQYF
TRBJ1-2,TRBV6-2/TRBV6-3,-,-,TGTGCCAGCACCCAGTTAGTCGTGGGCTATGGCTACACCTTC,CASTQLVVGYGYTF
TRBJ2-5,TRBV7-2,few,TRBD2,TGTGCCAGCAGCTTCAGCGGGGGCCCCCGGGGGTACTTC,CASSFSGGPRGYF
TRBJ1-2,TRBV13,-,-,TGTGCCAGCAGCGAAGAGAGGCGCTACACCTTC,CASSEERRYTF
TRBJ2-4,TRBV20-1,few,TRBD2,TGCAGTGCCCGAGGGCTAGCGGGGACAAAGTACTTC,CSARGLAGTKYF
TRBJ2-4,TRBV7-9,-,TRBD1,TGTGCCAGCAGCCTTGGGACAGGAAGAAACATTCAGTACTTC,CASSLGTGRNIQYF
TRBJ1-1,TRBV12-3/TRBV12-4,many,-,TGTGCCAGCAGCTCCGGGGGCACTGAAGCTTTCTTT,CASSSGGTEAFF
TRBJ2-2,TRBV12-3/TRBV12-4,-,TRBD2,TGTGCCAGCACAGGGAGGGCCGGGGAGCTGTTTTTT,CASTGRAGELFF
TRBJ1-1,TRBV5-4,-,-,TGTGCCAGCAGCTTGACAGCTACTTACACTGAAGCTTTCTTT,CASSLTATYTEAFF
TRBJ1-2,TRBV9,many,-,TGTGCCAGCAGCGTAGCCGAGGCAGCCTATGGCTACACCTTC,CASSVAEAAYGYTF
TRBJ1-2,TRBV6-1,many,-,TGTGCCAGCAGTGAAGAAGGGTTGGGGGGCTACACCTTC,CASSEEGLGGYTF
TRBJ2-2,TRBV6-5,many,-,TGTGCCAGCACTTTACTAGAGAGCACCGGGGAGCTGTTTTTT,CASTLLESTGELFF
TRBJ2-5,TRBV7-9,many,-,TGTGCCAGCAGCTTAGGCGGGGGCCACGGGACCCAGTACTTC,CASSLGGGHGTQYF
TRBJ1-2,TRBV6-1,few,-,TGTGCCAGCAGTGATGGGGGGGGCGTGACGTTTGGCTACACCTTC,CASSDGGGVTFGYTF
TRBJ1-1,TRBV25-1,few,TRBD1,TGTGCCAGCAGTGTTACAGGGGCTTCGAACACTGAAGCTTTCTTT,CASSVTGASNTEAFF
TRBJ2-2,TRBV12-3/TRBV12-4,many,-,TGTGCCAGCAGTTTAGCGCTTTTCCTCGGGGAGCTGTTTTTT,CASSLALFLGELFF
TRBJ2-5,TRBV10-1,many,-,TGCGCCAGCACCGGAGCACATGAAGAGACCCAGTACTTC,CASTGAHEETQYF
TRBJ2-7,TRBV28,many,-,TGTGCCAGCAGTTTACCCAGGGCGTTGGGCTCCTACGAGCAGTACTTC,CASSLPRALGSYEQYF
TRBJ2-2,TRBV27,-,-,TGTGCCAGCAGTGGGGCTTATTGGAGGAACACCGGGGAGCTGTTTTTT,CASSGAYWRNTGELFF
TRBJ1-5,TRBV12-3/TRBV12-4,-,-,TGTGCCAGCAGCCTCAACCTCGGCGGGCCCCAGCATTTT,CASSLNLGGPQHF
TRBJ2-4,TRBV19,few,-,TGTGCCAGTAGTAACGTTCGGGGAGGTGCCAAAAACATTCAGTACTTC,CASSNVRGGAKNIQYF
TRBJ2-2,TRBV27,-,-,TGTGCCAGCAGTTTATTGGCGGGGCGGAACACCGGGGAGCTGTTTTTT,CASSLLAGRNTGELFF
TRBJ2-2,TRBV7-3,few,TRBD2,TGTGCCAGCAGCTTAAACGGGAGGCGCACCGGGGAGCTGTTTTTT,CASSLNGRRTGELFF
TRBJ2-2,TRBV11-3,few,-,TGTGCCAGCACCTCGGGGGATGGCACCGGGGAGCTGTTTTTT,CASTSGDGTGELFF
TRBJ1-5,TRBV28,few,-,TGTGCCAGCACCCCCCCCCTCGGGAGCAATCAGCCCCAGCATTTT,CASTPPLGSNQPQHF
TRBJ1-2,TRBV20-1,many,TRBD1,TGCAGTGCTATGACAGGGGCTATCGGCTACACCTTC,CSAMTGAIGYTF
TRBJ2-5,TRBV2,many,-,TGTGCCAGCAGTGAGGGCAGCCGTCGTTTGGATACCCAGTACTTC,CASSEGSRRLDTQYF
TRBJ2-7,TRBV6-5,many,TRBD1,TGTGCCAGCAGTTTTGACAGGGTCGGCGAGCAGTACTTC,CASSFDRVGEQYF
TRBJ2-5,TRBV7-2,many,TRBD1,TGTGCCAGCAGCTTCCGACAGGGACGAGAGACCCAGTACTTC,CASSFRQGRETQYF
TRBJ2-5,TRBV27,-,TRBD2,TGTGCCAGCAGTTCCCTGGGACTAGCGGGGGGCGAGTTGAAGGAGACCCAGTACTTC,CASSSLGLAGGELKETQYF
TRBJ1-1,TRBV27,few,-,TGTGCCAGCAGTCCCATGGCCGGGAGGCTGGATGAAGCTTTCTTT,CASSPMAGRLDEAFF
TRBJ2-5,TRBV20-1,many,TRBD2,TGCAGTGCGGGACTAGCGGGAGTTTTAGAGACCCAGTACTTC,CSAGLAGVLETQYF
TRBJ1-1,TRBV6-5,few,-,TGTGCCAGCAGTTACGCATCCTCCAACACTGAAGCTTTCTTT,CASSYASSNTEAFF
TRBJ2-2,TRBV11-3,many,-,TGTGCCAGCAGCTCCACGGGACAGAACACCGGGGAGCTGTTTTTT,CASSSTGQNTGELFF
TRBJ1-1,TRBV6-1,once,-,TGTGCCAGCAGTGAAGTGATCGGCAGGAGGTGGCCTGAAGCTTTCTTT,CASSEVIGRRWPEAFF
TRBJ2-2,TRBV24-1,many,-,TGTGCCACCACCAGGGCGAACACCGGGGAGCTGTTTTTT,CATTRANTGELFF
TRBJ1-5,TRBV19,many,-,TGTGCCAGTACCTACAGCGGACAGTCGCCCCAGCATTTT,CASTYSGQSPQHF
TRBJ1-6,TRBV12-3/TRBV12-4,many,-,TGTGCCAGCAGTTTAGCGCCGAGGGGTTCACCCCTCCACTTT,CASSLAPRGSPLHF
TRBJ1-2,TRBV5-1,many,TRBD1,TGCGCCAGCAGCTCAGGGGGAACAGGGGGCGCGATTCATGGCTACACCTTC,CASSSGGTGGAIHGYTF
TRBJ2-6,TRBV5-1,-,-,TGCGCCAGCAGAGTCGGATCCAACGTCCTGACTTTC,CASRVGSNVLTF
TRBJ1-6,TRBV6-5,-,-,TGTGCCAGCAGTTTTCAGGGGCCCTATTCACCCCTCCACTTT,CASSFQGPYSPLHF
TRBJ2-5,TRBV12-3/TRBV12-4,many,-,TGTGCCGGTTCGGAGTGGAGAGAGACCCAGTACTTC,CAGSEWRETQYF
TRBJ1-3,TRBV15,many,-,TGTGCCACCAGCAGATCCTCGACAAGCTCTGGAAACACCATATATTTT,CATSRSSTSSGNTIYF
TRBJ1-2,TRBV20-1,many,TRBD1,TGCAGTGCTCCCGGGACAGGGGCCTATGGCTACACCTTC,CSAPGTGAYGYTF
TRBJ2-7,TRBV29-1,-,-,TGCAGCGCAGGACGGGGCTACGAGCAGTACTTC,CSAGRGYEQYF
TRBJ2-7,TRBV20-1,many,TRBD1,TGCAGTGCTTATACCGGGACAGACTCCTACGAGCAGTACTTC,CSAYTGTDSYEQYF
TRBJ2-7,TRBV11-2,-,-,TGTGCCAGCAGGCTAAGGTACGAGCAGTACTTC,CASRLRYEQYF
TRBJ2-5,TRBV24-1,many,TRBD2,TGTGCCACCAGTGAGTCCGGGACTAGCGCCCAGACCCAGTACTTC,CATSESGTSAQTQYF
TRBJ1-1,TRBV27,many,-,TGTGCCAGCAGTCGGACCGAGCTTAGAGAAGCTTTCTTT,CASSRTELREAFF